This T cell receptor beta chain was observed in a study of blood T cells in healthy people across ages. Through a sample-barcoded 5' primer and a J-beta primer mix, a second PCR was run for 7 to 11 cycles. From the 5' RACE reads, TCRdb called clonotypes with MiXCR, one entry per CDR3 protein. This sample yields about 830,000 distinct CDR3 sequences, of which under 80% are seen a single time; 28% belongs to the top ten. The CDR3 runs 13 residues. V lost 4 bases and J lost 3, with 7 bases in between. Germline V gives CDR1 DFQATT, CDR2 SNEGSKA (reference sequence). The rearrangement joins TRBV20-1 to TRBJ2-6; D remains ambiguous. The TCR sequence derives from a man in his thirties or forties in good health. Sequenced material: blood. The CDR3 loop is CSAIYVGANVLTF. CDR3 nucleotide sequence: TGCAGTGCTATTTATGTTGGGGCCAACGTCCTGACTTTC.